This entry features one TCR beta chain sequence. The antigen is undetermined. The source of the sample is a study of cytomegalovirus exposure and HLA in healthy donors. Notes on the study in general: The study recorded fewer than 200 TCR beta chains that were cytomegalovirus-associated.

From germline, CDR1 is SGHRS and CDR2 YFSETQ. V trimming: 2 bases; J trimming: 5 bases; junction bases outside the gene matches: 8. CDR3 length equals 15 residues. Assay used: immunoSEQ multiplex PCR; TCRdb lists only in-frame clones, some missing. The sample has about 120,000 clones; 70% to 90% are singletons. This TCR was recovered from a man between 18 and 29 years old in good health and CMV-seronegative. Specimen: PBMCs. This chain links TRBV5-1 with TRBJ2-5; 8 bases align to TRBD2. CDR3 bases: TGCGCCAGCAGCTTAGCGAGCGGGGGTAGGGAGACCCAGTACTTC. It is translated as CASSLASGGRETQYF.